The rows below give T cell receptor beta chains drawn from one sample of a study of lymphopenia after photon versus proton radiotherapy. Generated by immunoSEQ multiplex PCR, the TCRdb table keeps only in-frame clones and is missing some. The sample includes approximately 65,000 clones, approximately 91% seen only once; the top ten take around 2.6%. Sample: peripheral blood, taken from a patient treated with photon-based radiotherapy. The receptors stem from a woman between 70 and 85 years old with pancreatic cancer. Both conserved end residues are part of each CDR3. A D gene is named only where the DNA matches it firmly. Clone size is stated in some rows and not others, as once, few, many or a class when expanded.

abundance,j_gene,v_gene,d_gene,CDR3aa,CDR3nt
-,TRBJ2-7,TRBV11-3,-,CASSLSRVGEQYF,TGTGCCAGCAGCTTGAGCAGGGTCGGCGAGCAGTACTTC
-,TRBJ2-3,TRBV14,-,CASSQGAVLYTQYF,TGTGCCAGCAGCCAAGGAGCGGTTCTTTATACGCAGTATTTT
-,TRBJ2-7,TRBV29-1,-,CSVRTGSYEQYF,TGCAGCGTTCGTACCGGGTCCTACGAGCAGTACTTC
-,TRBJ2-5,TRBV19,-,CASSSQNQETQYF,TGTGCCAGTAGTTCTCAGAACCAAGAGACCCAGTACTTC
-,TRBJ1-4,TRBV28,-,CASSLLQNTEKLFF,TGTGCCAGCAGTTTACTGCAGAATACGGAAAAACTGTTTTTT
-,TRBJ2-2,TRBV7-3,TRBD2,CASSLEGTSGTGELFF,TGTGCCAGCAGCTTAGAGGGGACTAGCGGCACCGGGGAGCTGTTTTTT
-,TRBJ2-2,TRBV5-1,-,CASSPRAANTGELFF,TGCGCCAGCAGCCCCCGGGCAGCTAACACCGGGGAGCTGTTTTTT
-,TRBJ1-2,TRBV6-5,-,CASTDGVINYGYTF,TGTGCCAGCACCGATGGGGTGATAAACTATGGCTACACCTTC
once,TRBJ1-3,TRBV10-3,TRBD1,CAISGGQSVGGNTIYF,TGTGCCATCAGCGGGGGACAGTCAGTGGGCGGAAACACCATATATTTT
-,TRBJ2-1,TRBV5-1,-,CASSRDTDNEQFF,TGCGCCAGCAGTCGGGACACGGACAATGAGCAGTTCTTC
-,TRBJ2-3,TRBV7-8,-,CASTPNPDTQYF,TGTGCCAGCACCCCGAATCCGGATACGCAGTATTTT
-,TRBJ2-1,TRBV5-5,TRBD2,CASSSGTSDYNEQFF,TGTGCCAGCAGCTCCGGGACTAGCGACTACAATGAGCAGTTCTTC
-,TRBJ1-2,TRBV5-6,-,CASSLVTGLRYGYTF,TGTGCCAGCAGCTTGGTGACAGGCTTGCGCTATGGCTACACCTTC
-,TRBJ2-1,TRBV7-9,TRBD2,CASRPTLTSGIYNEQFF,TGTGCCAGCAGACCCACCCTGACTAGCGGGATCTACAATGAGCAGTTCTTC
-,TRBJ1-1,TRBV2,-,CASSVVGRGNTEAFF,TGTGCCAGCAGCGTTGTAGGGCGAGGGAACACTGAAGCTTTCTTT
-,TRBJ2-1,TRBV7-3,-,CASSLQGPFPGSYNEQFF,TGTGCCAGTTCCCTACAGGGTCCTTTCCCAGGGTCCTACAATGAGCAGTTCTTC
-,TRBJ2-5,TRBV10-3,TRBD2,CAISETGLGRVGTQYF,TGTGCCATCAGTGAAACCGGACTAGGGAGGGTAGGGACCCAGTACTTC
-,TRBJ2-1,TRBV5-1,TRBD2,CASSSPLAGTNNEQFF,TGCGCCAGCAGTTCGCCACTAGCGGGGACCAACAATGAGCAGTTCTTC
once,TRBJ1-2,TRBV4-1,TRBD1,CASSHPSSRGLGYGYTF,TGCGCCAGCAGCCACCCATCCTCGAGGGGGCTCGGCTATGGCTACACCTTC
-,TRBJ2-7,TRBV5-4,TRBD2,CASSPWPVAGGPGEQYF,TGTGCCAGCAGTCCATGGCCGGTAGCGGGAGGGCCTGGCGAGCAGTACTTC